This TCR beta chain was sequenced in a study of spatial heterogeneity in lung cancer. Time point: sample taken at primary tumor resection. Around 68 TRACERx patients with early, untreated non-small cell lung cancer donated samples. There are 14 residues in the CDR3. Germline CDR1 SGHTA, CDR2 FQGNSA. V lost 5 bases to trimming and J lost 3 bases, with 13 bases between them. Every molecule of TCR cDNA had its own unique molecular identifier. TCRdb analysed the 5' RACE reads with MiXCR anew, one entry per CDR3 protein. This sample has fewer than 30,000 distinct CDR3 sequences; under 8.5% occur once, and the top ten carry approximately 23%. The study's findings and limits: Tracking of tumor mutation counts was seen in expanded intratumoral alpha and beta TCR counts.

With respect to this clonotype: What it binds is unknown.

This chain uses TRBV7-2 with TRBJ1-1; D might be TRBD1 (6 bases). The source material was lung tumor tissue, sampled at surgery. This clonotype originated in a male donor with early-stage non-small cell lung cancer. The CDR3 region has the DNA TGTGCCAGCAGCGGCTACAGGGTGGACACTGAAGCTTTCTTT. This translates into CASSGYRVDTEAFF.